This T cell receptor beta chain is drawn from a study of control samples from healthy donors and cancer patients (dated by TCRdb to 2018 to 2020). For this clone: Its antigen is not yet known. Base qualities were left out, and no much larger clone turns up one base away.

Receptors were amplified or captured by the immunoSEQ multiplex PCR assay. The immuneACCESS repertoire file appears here via TCRdb, limited to in-frame rearrangements. These files lack a portion of the clones; in checked studies, under half of the deficit traces to unresolved V genes, and the cause of the others is not known. This sample holds over 150,000 clones; nearly 90% were observed only once. Over 1.1% of the sample rests with the top ten. CDR1 is given as LGHNA and CDR2 as YSLEER, both from the germline V gene. The CDR3 sequence holds 15 residues, the cysteine and phenylalanine included. Solely the CDR3 DNA is kept, with 45 bases framed from the first base. The junction carries 15 bases between V and J, which are trimmed by 0 bases and 7 bases respectively.

The source is a woman aged 50 to 60 in good health. The chain is assembled from TRBV4-3 and TRBJ2-5, and the D gene may be TRBD2, 6 bases matching. Material for sequencing was blood. The DNA sequence is TGCGCCAGCAGCCAAGATAGCGCGGGACCCGGGACCCAGTACTTC. Translated, it reads CASSQDSAGPGTQYF.